This record looks at one T cell receptor (beta chain) sequence and its context. Its antigen is undetermined. The data were taken from a study of cytomegalovirus exposure and HLA in healthy donors. In the study overall: Of the donors genotyped, several hundred in all, 80% to 85% fell in the Caucasian-associated ancestry cluster. Study-wide findings and caveats: As confirmed in vitro, a few CMV-associated chains were specific for CMV antigens.

Germline CDR1 and CDR2: SGDLS and YYNGEE. This CDR3 has 16 amino acids. The V end lost 0 bases, the J end lost 7 bases, and 14 bases lay between the germline ends. PCR was performed using 60 Vbeta and 13 Jbeta primers. Original handling: An analysis that came later counted tens of millions of unique TCR beta chains, around 12 million shared. TCRdb's copy holds only in-frame clones and misses some; the assay was immunoSEQ multiplex PCR. V, J and clone size are those of that table, while D and trimming were read from the DNA. Among about 160,000 clones listed, 60% to 80% were seen once. The receptor was derived from a woman between 45 and 60 years old in good health and CMV-seropositive. The chain carries TRBV9 and TRBJ1-6; D call uncertain. The sequenced sample consisted of PBMCs. As DNA, the CDR3 is TGTGCCAGCAGCGTAGAGGCTGCCTCGAGGAATTCACCCCTCCACTTT. Its translation: CASSVEAASRNSPLHF.